This T cell receptor beta chain appears in the sequencing data of a study of T cell clonality in common variable immunodeficiency. This clone was recorded at least ten times. As yet, its antigen is unknown. The read ends 3 residues shy of where the CDR3 ends; the end is completed using the germline J gene. Overall study results and limits: Compared with controls, CVID subjects had fewer shared TCRbeta clones.

Per germline, CDR1 SQVTM and CDR2 ANQGSEA. The CDR3 is 12 amino acids. Clones were sequenced by immunoSEQ multiplex PCR, and TCRdb holds only the in-frame ones, with some missing. The profile covers 40,000 to 60,000 clones, none occurring a single time. The chain couples TRBV29-1 to TRBJ1-2; 9 bases are shared with TRBD1. The clonotype comes from a person aged 18 to 70 in good health. Sequenced material: peripheral blood mononuclear cells. The CDR3 here is CSAGRQGVGYTF. CDR3 bases read: TGCAGCGCGGGCCGACAGGGGGTAGGC.